The TCR beta chain under discussion was sequenced for a study of radiation and T cells in renal cell carcinoma. The length of the CDR3 is 13 residues. The germline CDR1 and CDR2 sequences are SQVTM and ANQGSEA. The germline V and J ends were trimmed by 0 bases and 10 bases, with 13 bases remaining between them. Treatment in this sample: treatment-naive control, cytoreductive nephrectomy. Control samples are tumors resected by cytoreductive nephrectomy without prior radiation. Data came from immunoSEQ multiplex PCR; TCRdb stores just in-frame clones and leaves some out. The sample records more than 15,000 clones, about 55% being singletons.

The sequence derives from a man aged 50-59 years with renal cell carcinoma. The sample in question was tumor tissue, obtained from a patient whose treatment was nephrectomy without radiotherapy. The chain couples TRBV29-1 to TRBJ2-1; D is tentatively TRBD1 or TRBD2 (6 bases each). CDR3 protein: CSVEDVEGEEQFF. The CDR3, as DNA: TGCAGCGTTGAAGATGTGGAGGGGGAAGAGCAGTTCTTC.